This TCR beta chain was sequenced in a study of blood T cell repertoires in COVID-19. Study-wide context: The origin of the acute and convalescent COVID-19 samples was the United States, Italy and Spain. T cells, B-cell-depleted T cells, or PBMCs supplied cDNA or gDNA.

As originally analysed: Amplification from reference gene primers served as the basis for estimated nucleated cell counts. Clones were sequenced by immunoSEQ multiplex PCR, and TCRdb holds only the in-frame ones, with some missing. That table furnishes V, J and clone size, whereas the DNA furnished D and trimming. The data show 95,000 to 150,000 clones, 83% seen once. The CDR3 is 19 residues long. Germline trimming cut 3 bases from V and 0 bases from J; bases unmatched to any gene: 12. The V gene's germline CDR1 is KGHDR and CDR2 SFDVKD. Specimen: peripheral blood. This clonotype was obtained from a man older than 75 with active or convalescent COVID-19. V gene TRBV24-1 combines with J gene TRBJ2-3; 9 nucleotides align to TRBD1. Here the CDR3 reads CATSDQSTSQGASTDTQYF. The CDR3 DNA sequence: TGTGCCACCAGTGATCAATCAACTTCACAGGGGGCTAGCACAGATACGCAGTATTTT.